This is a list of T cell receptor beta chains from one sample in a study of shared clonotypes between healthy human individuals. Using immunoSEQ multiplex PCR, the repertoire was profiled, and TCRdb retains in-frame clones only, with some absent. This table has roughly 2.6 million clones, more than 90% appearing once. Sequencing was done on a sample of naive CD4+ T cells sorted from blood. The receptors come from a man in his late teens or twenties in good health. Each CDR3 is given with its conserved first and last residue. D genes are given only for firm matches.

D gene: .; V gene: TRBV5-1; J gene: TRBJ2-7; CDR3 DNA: TGCGCCAGCAGCTTACCGGACAATTCCTACGAGCAGTACTTC; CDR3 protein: CASSLPDNSYEQYF
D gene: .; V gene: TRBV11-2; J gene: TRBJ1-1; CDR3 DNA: TGTGCCAGCAGCTCAGCTGACAGGAACACTGAAGCTTTCTTT; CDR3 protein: CASSSADRNTEAFF
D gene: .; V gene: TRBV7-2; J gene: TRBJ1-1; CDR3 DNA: TGTGCCAGCAGCGCGTCCCGTCCGAACACTGAAGCTTTCTTT; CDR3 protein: CASSASRPNTEAFF
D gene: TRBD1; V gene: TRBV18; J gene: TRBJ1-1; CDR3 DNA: TGTGCCAGCTCACACTCCACAGGGGCAGGGACTGAAGCTTTCTTT; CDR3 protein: CASSHSTGAGTEAFF
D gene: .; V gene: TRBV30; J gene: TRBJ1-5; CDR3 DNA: TGTGCCTGGAGTGTAAGGGGTAAGTCGACTTTCAACAATCAGCCCCAGCATTTT; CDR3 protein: CAWSVRGKSTFNNQPQHF
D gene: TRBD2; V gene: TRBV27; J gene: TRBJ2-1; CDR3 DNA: TGTGCCAGCAGCCTAGCGGGGGAGGCCTACAATGAGCAGTTCTTC; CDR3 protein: CASSLAGEAYNEQFF
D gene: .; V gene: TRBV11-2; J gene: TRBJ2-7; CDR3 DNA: TGTGCCAGCAGCCCTGACATTCACTACGAGCAGTACTTC; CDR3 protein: CASSPDIHYEQYF
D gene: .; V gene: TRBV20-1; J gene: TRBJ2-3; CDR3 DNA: TGCAGTGGTAGCCAGAATACGCAGTATTTT; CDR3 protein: CSGSQNTQYF
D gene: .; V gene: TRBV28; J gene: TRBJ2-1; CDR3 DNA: TGTGCCAGCAGTTTCACTTTGAGTTGGGGGGCAGTCTCCTACAATGAGCAGTTCTTC; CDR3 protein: CASSFTLSWGAVSYNEQFF
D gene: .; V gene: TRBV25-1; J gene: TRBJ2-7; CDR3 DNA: TGTGCCAGCAGTGATCCCGGGGGCTACGAGCAGTACTTC; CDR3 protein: CASSDPGGYEQYF